Following are 10 T cell receptor beta chains from one sample sequenced in a study of T cell responses to AZD1222 COVID-19 vaccine. Only in-frame clones appear in the TCRdb table, and some are missing; sequencing was by immunoSEQ multiplex PCR. The sample consists of about 110,000 clones, about 89% of them appearing once. Sequencing was performed on peripheral blood, taken 28 days after the second AZD1222 dose. These receptors were taken from an adult who received the AZD1222 COVID-19 vaccine.

The chain links TRBV7-3 to TRBJ2-1; D ambiguous. V was trimmed by 6 bases and J by 1 base, leaving 16 bases between them. Germline V lookup: CDR1 SGHTA, CDR2 FQGTGA. The CDR3 is 16 amino acids. In DNA form, the CDR3 reads TGTGCCAGCAGTCTAAAGGCAACTATTTCCTACAATGAGCAGTTCTTC. Translating gives CASSLKATISYNEQFF. Drawing the rest from reference TRBV7-3 and TRBJ2-1, the complete variable domain is GAGVSQTPSNKVTEKGKYVELRCDPISGHTALYWYRQSLGQGPEFLIYFQGTGAADDSGLPNDRFFAVRPEGSVSTLKIQRTERGDSAVYLCASSLKATISYNEQFFGPGTRLTVL.

The J gene is TRBJ1-2, the V gene TRBV7-9, with TRBD1 matching over 8 bases. Germline V gene sequence: CDR1 SEHNR, CDR2 FQNEAQ (reference sequence). V gave up 1 base and J gave up 6 bases; unmatched junction bases: 1. There are 13 residues in the CDR3. CDR3 protein: CASSLGQGHGYTF. CDR3 nucleotides: TGTGCCAGCAGCTTAGGACAGGGGCATGGCTACACCTTC.

The chain carries TRBV3-1 (or the pseudogene TRBV3-2) and TRBJ1-1; D is uncertain. This CDR3 region has 13 residues. V lost 4 bases, J lost 4 bases, and 10 bases lay in between. In germline, CDR1 is LGHDT, CDR2 YNNKEL (reference sequence). CDR3 DNA sequence: TGTGCCAGCAGCCTACCGTTGAGCACTGAAGCTTTCTTT. Protein product: CASSLPLSTEAFF.

The chain joins TRBV19 to TRBJ1-1, with D tentatively TRBD1 (5 bases). Germline CDR1 and CDR2: LNHDA and SQIVND (reference sequence). This CDR3 comprises 14 residues. The ends were cut back, 5 bases at V and 4 bases at J, with 14 bases in the middle. In nucleotides, the CDR3 is TGTGCCAGTAGTGGGATGCGTGGGGGCACTGAAGCTTTCTTT. It yields the protein CASSGMRGGTEAFF. The whole variable domain, filled in from reference TRBV19 and TRBJ1-1, reads DGGITQSPKYLFRKEGQNVTLSCEQNLNHDAMYWYRQDPGQGLRLIYYSQIVNDFQKGDIAEGYSVSREKKESFPLTVTSAQKNPTAFYLCASSGMRGGTEAFFGQGTRLTVV.

This clone occurred once. V gene TRBV30 combines with J gene TRBJ2-7; D is unclear. Between the trimmed V and J ends, which lost 1 base and 10 bases, there was a span of 11 bases. Germline CDR1 and CDR2: GTSNPN and SVGIG (reference sequence). This CDR3 has 11 amino acids. The CDR3 loop is CAWSGKVSQYF. DNA of the CDR3: TGTGCCTGGAGTGGAAAGGTTAGCCAGTACTTC.

The V gene is TRBV27, the J gene TRBJ1-1, with D uncertain. Germline values: CDR1 MNHEY, CDR2 SMNVEV (reference sequence). Trimming took 5 bases from V and 8 from J, leaving 21 bases between them. The CDR3 contains 15 residues. The CDR3 bases are TGTGCCAGCAGTCTAATCGGTCGAGGTCTCACCGAAGCTTTCTTT. It is translated as CASSLIGRGLTEAFF.

The V gene is TRBV29-1, the J gene TRBJ1-1; no clear D. The CDR3 runs to 13 residues. CDR1 and CDR2 from the germline V gene are SQVTM and ANQGSEA. V dropped 4 bases and J dropped 3 bases, with 12 bases sitting between them. As DNA, the CDR3 is TGCAGCGTTGTTTCCCAAGGTCACACTGAAGCTTTCTTT. Residues: CSVVSQGHTEAFF.

This sequence joins TRBV19 and TRBJ1-5; D remains unclear. Germline CDR1 LNHDA, CDR2 SQIVND (reference sequence). The V end was cut by 3 bases, the J end by 3 bases, with 6 bases between. The CDR3 length is 13 residues. CDR3 nucleotides: TGTGCCAGTAGTATTGGCCCCAATCAGCCCCAGCATTTT. This translates into CASSIGPNQPQHF.

The chain employs TRBV25-1 and TRBJ1-2; no definite D call. V was pared by 1 base and J by 6 bases, with 3 bases between. Germline values: CDR1 MGHDK, CDR2 SYGVNS. CDR3 size: 11 residues. In nucleotides, the CDR3 is TGTGCCAGCAGTGAATTCAATGGCTACACCTTC. As protein: CASSEFNGYTF.

J is TRBJ1-2 and V is TRBV2; D is unclear. With 1 base removed from V and 4 bases from J, the gap between germline ends came to 7 bases. The length of the CDR3 is 13 residues. Germline values: CDR1 SNHLY, CDR2 FYNNEI. The CDR3 nucleotides are TGTGCCAGCAGTGAAGAGGCAGCCTATGGCTACACCTTC. Protein product: CASSEEAAYGYTF. The variable domain in full, with the rest retrieved from reference TRBV2 and TRBJ1-2, is EPEVTQTPSHQVTQMGQEVILRCVPISNHLYFYWYRQILGQKVEFLVSFYNNEISEKSEIFDDQFSVERPDGSNFTLKIRSTKLEDSAMYFCASSEEAAYGYTFGSGTRLTVV.